This is a list of T cell receptor beta chains from one sample in a study of PD-1 blockade in classical Hodgkin lymphoma. The protocol was immunoSEQ multiplex PCR, while the TCRdb copy is restricted to in-frame clones and leaves out a portion. The sample records about 12,000 clones, roughly 75% being singletons. Here the sequenced sample was peripheral blood mononuclear cells (PBMCs), taken at baseline. These receptors came from a human donor with classical Hodgkin lymphoma. Both conserved end residues are trimmed from each CDR3. Each record gives: V gene, J gene, clone size, D gene, CDR3 protein. A D gene is named only where the DNA matches it firmly. Rows may omit the clone size; those that give it use once, few, many or a size class.

>TRBV7-9|TRBJ1-1|.|.
ASSPGWGAEAF
>TRBV12-5|TRBJ1-1|.|.
ASARGGGTEAF
>TRBV29-1|TRBJ1-1|.|.
SVDTGTNTEAF
>TRBV9|TRBJ2-1|medium-sized|.
ASSVGGLKAYNEQF
>TRBV28|TRBJ2-5|.|.
ASSPGQKETQY
>TRBV6-4|TRBJ2-5|.|TRBD1
ASSDTSTGAQY
>TRBV4-1|TRBJ2-1|.|.
ASSQVRDKRNEQF
>TRBV27|TRBJ2-6|.|.
ASKVMEAGPESSGANVLT
>TRBV7-2|TRBJ2-7|.|.
ASRPRLSSGHEQY
>TRBV6-1|TRBJ2-4|.|.
ASSEGPGLAKNIQY
>TRBV9|TRBJ2-7|.|TRBD2
ASTPTLRAGKSYEQY
>TRBV6-1|TRBJ2-2|.|TRBD2
ASTLTSGVTGELF
>TRBV7-9|TRBJ2-3|.|TRBD1
ASSLAEGQGITDTQY
>TRBV2|TRBJ2-7|.|.
ASSGEGGTAYYEQY
>TRBV5-1|TRBJ2-1|.|TRBD2
ASSTSGIGSYNEQF
>TRBV18|TRBJ1-4|few|.
ASSLQGTTNEKLF
>TRBV6-6|TRBJ2-3|.|.
ASSYSGLVSTDTQY
>TRBV4-3|TRBJ1-3|.|.
ASSQDREGSGNTIY
>TRBV25-1|TRBJ2-2|.|.
ASSHPPDGASTGELF
>TRBV29-1|TRBJ1-4|once|.
SVVLPGQKLF
>TRBV19|TRBJ2-3|.|TRBD2
ASSIEFGEGWGTDTQY
>TRBV5-6|TRBJ1-1|.|.
ASSFFVGTDTEAF
>TRBV5-5|TRBJ1-6|.|.
ASSPGGGAQYISPLH
>TRBV7-9|TRBJ2-3|.|.
ASSLSGRDTDTQY
>TRBV6-5|TRBJ2-1|.|TRBD2
ASSLSGALYNEQF
>TRBV4-1|TRBJ2-1|.|.
ASSLSLSAYNEQF
>TRBV2|TRBJ2-1|.|TRBD2
ASTVSGGNYNEQF
>TRBV5-6|TRBJ2-5|.|.
ASSPRGSQETQY
>TRBV5-1|TRBJ1-4|.|TRBD1
ASSSDRVVEKLF
>TRBV6-1|TRBJ1-4|once|TRBD1
ASSEVDRDFEKLF
>TRBV5-1|TRBJ2-2|.|TRBD1
ASSRETGGIGELF
>TRBV19|TRBJ2-2|.|.
ASVNYKGMNTGELF
>TRBV21-1|TRBJ1-4|.|.
ASSKDRGTNEKLF
>TRBV2|TRBJ2-3|.|.
ASSDPLSEPSTDTQY
>TRBV6-5|TRBJ2-5|once|TRBD1
ASSFTQGVFETQY
>TRBV5-1|TRBJ2-3|.|.
ASRRGLPDTQY
>TRBV11-2|TRBJ2-6|.|.
ASSLVSGTGANVLT
>TRBV12-5|TRBJ2-2|.|TRBD2
ASGLRILAGKRNTGELF
>TRBV6-6|TRBJ1-4|.|.
ASSYSQGGGEKLF
>TRBV12-5|TRBJ1-5|few|.
ASGLPGGPQH
>TRBV2|TRBJ2-7|few|TRBD2
ASSGLAYEQY
>TRBV4-2|TRBJ1-5|.|TRBD1
ASSLTTGLGNQPQH
>TRBV10-2|TRBJ1-3|.|.
ASQSDTSGNTIY